The 20 T cell receptor beta chains below all came from one sample that was sequenced in a study of Ad26.COV2.S vaccination and SARS-CoV-2 variants (dated by TCRdb to about 2021). Preparation of the library involved the immunoSEQ multiplex PCR assay. Entries here come from immuneACCESS through TCRdb and include only in-frame sequences with V and J called. Some clones fail to appear in such tables; in the studies checked, an unresolved V gene covers under half of the shortfall, and the cause of the remainder is unknown. The sample table records approximately 450,000 clones; 75% to 95% of these occur just once. The ten largest make up 10% to 15% of the sample. Explained via the paper, the treatment or condition label denotes: 15 to 20 received Ad26.COV2.S at low or high dose, single or two shots; 5 received placebo; per-sample allocation not given. Repertoires of vaccine and placebo recipients were sequenced from samples taken on day 63 after the first injection.

Sample: peripheral blood, taken in a trial of Ad26.COV2.S vaccine versus placebo. Every receptor here comes from a person aged 18-65 years who received the Ad26.COV2.S COVID-19 vaccine or a placebo.

This clone was seen only a few times. This chain links TRBV6-5 with TRBJ2-3; D is perhaps TRBD1 (6 bases). The CDR3 is 15 residues long. The V gene lost 6 bases and the J gene lost 6 bases, with 19 bases spanning the gap. The V gene's germline CDR1 is MNHEY and CDR2 SVGAGI. This CDR3 reads CASSQDAGALDTQYF. CDR3 coding DNA: TGTGCCAGCAGCCAGGACGCAGGGGCGTTGGATACGCAGTATTTT.

This clone was seen once. The V and J genes are TRBV10-1 and TRBJ2-2, with 7 bases identical to TRBD1. This CDR3 is built from 16 residues. The V segment lost 2 bases and the J segment 0 bases; nucleotides outside the gene matches: 3. Germline CDR1 is WNHNN and CDR2 is SYGVQD (reference sequence). The CDR3: CASSEEGTANTGELFF. CDR3 DNA sequence: TGCGCCAGCAGTGAGGAGGGGACAGCGAACACCGGGGAGCTGTTTTTT.

This clone was counted a few times. The chain recombines TRBV7-9 with TRBJ2-2; D not resolved. The CDR3 has 11 amino acids. Germline V lookup: CDR1 SEHNR, CDR2 FQNEAQ (reference sequence). V was shortened by 5 bases and J by 6 bases, with 4 bases between the two germline ends. The CDR3 region has the DNA TGTGCCAGCAGCCCGGCCGGGGAGCTGTTTTTT. Translating it yields CASSPAGELFF.

This clone was observed a handful of times. The rearrangement links TRBV5-1 to TRBJ2-2; possibly TRBD1 or TRBD2 for D (5 bases each). Germline CDR1 and CDR2: SGHRS and YFSETQ. The CDR3 sequence is 15 residues long. Trimming stripped 0 bases from V and 4 bases from J, with 10 bases between. This CDR3 reads CASSLGDRFTGELFF. The CDR3 coding sequence is TGCGCCAGCAGCTTGGGGGACCGTTTCACCGGGGAGCTGTTTTTT.

The chain employs TRBV9 and TRBJ2-1; no clear D. Germline CDR1 is SGDLS and CDR2 is YYNGEE. V gave up 3 bases and J gave up 3 bases, with 4 bases separating them. The CDR3 contains 12 residues. CDR3 sequence: CASSDIYNEQFF. The CDR3 nucleotides read TGTGCCAGCAGCGACATCTACAATGAGCAGTTCTTC.

The chain joins TRBV15 to TRBJ2-4; TRBD2 agrees at 9 bases. CDR1 and CDR2 from the germline V gene are LNHNV and YYDKDF (reference sequence). Trimming took 2 bases from V and 2 from J; bases not matched to a gene: 7. The length of the CDR3 is 17 residues. In DNA, the CDR3 is TGTGCCACCAGCAGAAATAGCGGGAGCAGCACCAAAAACATTCAGTACTTC. Translating gives CATSRNSGSSTKNIQYF.

This chain links TRBV19 with TRBJ2-3; the match to TRBD2 covers 13 bases. CDR3 size: 15 residues. Looked up from germline, CDR1 is LNHDA and CDR2 is SQIVND (reference sequence). V gave up 2 bases and J gave up 10 bases; unmatched junction bases: 6. CDR3 sequence: CASSIPGTSGTAQYF. In DNA form, the CDR3 reads TGTGCCAGTAGTATACCCGGGACTAGCGGGACGGCGCAGTATTTT. Using reference TRBV19 and TRBJ2-3 for the parts outside the CDR3, the full variable domain is DGGITQSPKYLFRKEGQNVTLSCEQNLNHDAMYWYRQDPGQGLRLIYYSQIVNDFQKGDIAEGYSVSREKKESFPLTVTSAQKNPTAFYLCASSIPGTSGTAQYFGPGTRLTVL.

The genes are TRBV29-1 and TRBJ2-2, with D possibly matching TRBD2 (6 bases). V was clipped by 0 bases and J by 5 bases, with 13 bases between them. Germline V gives CDR1 SQVTM, CDR2 ANQGSEA. The CDR3 totals 15 residues. The DNA for the CDR3 is TGCAGCGTTGAAGAGTCGGGAGTGGAGACCGGGGAGCTGTTTTTT. It encodes CSVEESGVETGELFF.

The rearrangement links TRBV6-6 to TRBJ1-5, with D perhaps matching TRBD1 (5 bases). V was trimmed by 7 bases and J by 4 bases, leaving 20 bases between them. The CDR3 covers 16 residues. Looked up from germline, CDR1 is MNHNY and CDR2 is SVGAGI (reference sequence). DNA for the CDR3: TGTGCCAGCACCGATTCCGGGACGGTTTTGAATCAGCCCCAGCATTTT. Encoded protein: CASTDSGTVLNQPQHF.

This clone was counted between two and nine times. V usage is TRBV4-3 and J usage is TRBJ1-1; D unclear. The CDR3 is 15 residues long. Germline assignment: CDR1 LGHNA and CDR2 YSLEER. Trimming took 6 bases from V and 0 from J, leaving 14 bases between them. CDR3 bases: TGCGCCAGCAGAGAAGGGATTTACATGAACACTGAAGCTTTCTTT. Protein: CASREGIYMNTEAFF.

The chain employs TRBV7-3 and TRBJ1-1, with D tentatively TRBD1 (6 bases). CDR1 and CDR2 from the germline V gene are SGHTA and FQGTGA. V dropped 6 bases and J dropped 1 base, with 12 bases sitting between them. The CDR3 sequence is 14 residues long. CDR3 bases: TGTGCCAGCAGTCCTACAGGGAGGAACACTGAAGCTTTCTTT. Protein: CASSPTGRNTEAFF.

V is TRBV6-5 and J is TRBJ2-7; 10 bases map to TRBD1. The junction had 2 bases not matched to a gene; V was cut back by 7 bases and J by 5 bases. This CDR3 contains 12 residues. The germline gives CDR1 MNHEY, CDR2 SVGAGI. The CDR3 protein is CASKTGGDEQYF. The CDR3 DNA sequence: TGTGCCAGCAAGACAGGGGGCGACGAGCAGTACTTC.

A single count supports this clone. CDR3 in DNA: TGTGCCAGCAGTGAGACCCGGACAGCACTAGAACATGGCTACACCTTC. Its protein product is CASSETRTALEHGYTF. The rearrangement uses TRBV2 and TRBJ1-2; perhaps TRBD1 as D (6 bases). The germline gives CDR1 SNHLY, CDR2 FYNNEI. CDR3 size: 16 residues. V dropped 3 bases and J dropped 6 bases, with 20 bases sitting between them.

This clone was recorded only once. As DNA, the CDR3 is TGCAGCGTTGAAGTGGCAGGGGCTGCTAGCGGGATCGAGCAGTACTTC. Amino acid sequence: CSVEVAGAASGIEQYF. The V gene is TRBV29-1, the J gene TRBJ2-7; the match to TRBD2 covers 9 bases. The CDR3 totals 16 residues. Germline loops: CDR1 SQVTM, CDR2 ANQGSEA. J was trimmed by 6 bases and V by 1 base; bases with no gene match: 13.

This rearrangement joins TRBV9 to TRBJ2-1, with unresolved D. The V and J ends lost 0 bases and 4 bases respectively, with 14 bases between them. Looked up from germline, CDR1 is SGDLS and CDR2 is YYNGEE. The CDR3 runs 16 residues. CDR3 protein: CASSVDGESLYNEQFF. CDR3 in DNA: TGTGCCAGCAGCGTAGACGGAGAATCGTTATACAATGAGCAGTTCTTC. The full variable domain, its missing parts supplied by reference TRBV9 and TRBJ2-1, is DSGVTQTPKHLITATGQRVTLRCSPRSGDLSVYWYQQSLDQGLQFLIQYYNGEERAKGNILERFSAQQFPDLHSELNLSSLELGDSALYFCASSVDGESLYNEQFFGPGTRLTVL.

The genes are TRBV7-8 and TRBJ2-7; D gene unclear. V was cut by 5 bases and J by 1 base, with 6 bases left in between. The CDR3 contains 12 residues. Germline V gene lookup returns CDR1 SGHVS and CDR2 FQNEAQ. CDR3: CASSGASYEQYF. CDR3 nucleotides: TGTGCCAGCAGCGGAGCATCCTACGAGCAGTACTTC.

V and J are TRBV6-5 and TRBJ1-5, with D perhaps matching TRBD1 (6 bases). The CDR3 runs to 16 residues. V was pared by 4 bases and J by 4 bases, with 17 bases between. CDR1 and CDR2 from the germline V gene are MNHEY and SVGAGI. The CDR3 reads CASSSSDRTINQPQHF. CDR3 nucleotide sequence: TGTGCCAGCAGTTCCTCCGACAGGACTATAAATCAGCCCCAGCATTTT.

The chain combines TRBV10-1 with TRBJ2-7, with 9 bases aligning to TRBD1. The germline gives CDR1 WNHNN, CDR2 SYGVQD (reference sequence). Trimming removed 4 bases from V and 3 bases from J; junction bases left unmatched: 7. This CDR3 spans 15 amino acids. The CDR3 loop is CASSGGQGTGYEQYF. The CDR3 region has the DNA TGCGCCAGCAGTGGGGGACAGGGAACGGGCTACGAGCAGTACTTC.

This chain links TRBV5-7 with TRBJ2-7; D gene uncertain. TRBV5-7 is designated an ORF whose function remains uncertain. The CDR3 spans 16 residues. The V and J ends lost 2 bases and 0 bases respectively, with 15 bases between them. The CDR3, as DNA: TGTGCCAGCAGCTTCGTCGGTCCGATCCTCTCCTACGAGCAGTACTTC. As protein: CASSFVGPILSYEQYF.

The chain couples TRBV9 to TRBJ2-1; 12 bases map to TRBD2. Germline CDR1 reads SGDLS; CDR2 reads YYNGEE. CDR3 size: 16 residues. With V trimmed by 0 bases and J by 12 bases, 10 bases remained unmatched. Here the CDR3 reads CASSVGTSGKSDGQFF. CDR3 DNA: TGTGCCAGCAGCGTAGGGACTAGCGGGAAAAGTGACGGGCAGTTCTTC.